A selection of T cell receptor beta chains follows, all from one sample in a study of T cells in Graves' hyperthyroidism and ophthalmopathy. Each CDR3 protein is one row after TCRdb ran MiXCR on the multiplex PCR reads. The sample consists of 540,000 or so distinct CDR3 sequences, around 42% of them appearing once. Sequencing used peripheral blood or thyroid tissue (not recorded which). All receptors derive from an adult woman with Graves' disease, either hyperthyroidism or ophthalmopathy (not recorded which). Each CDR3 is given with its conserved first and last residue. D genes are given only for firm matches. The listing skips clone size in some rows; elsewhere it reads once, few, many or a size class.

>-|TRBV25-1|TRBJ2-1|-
CASSESSEKRIYNEQFF
TGTGCCAGCAGTGAATCATCGGAAAAGCGGATCTACAATGAGCAGTTCTTC
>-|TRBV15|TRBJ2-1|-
CATSGQRAGLNNEQFF
TGTGCCACCAGCGGACAACGGGCTGGCCTGAACAATGAGCAGTTCTTC
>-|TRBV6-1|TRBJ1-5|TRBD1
CASRLQGSPWGSNQPQHF
TGTGCCAGCAGGCTACAGGGGAGCCCTTGGGGAAGCAATCAGCCCCAGCATTTT
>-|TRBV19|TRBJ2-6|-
CASSIGGRRTEAF
TGTGCCAGTAGTATCGGGGGGCGCCGCACTGAAGCTTTC
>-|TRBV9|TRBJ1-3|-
CASSVALRSSGNTIYF
TGTGCCAGCAGCGTAGCGCTTCGAAGCTCTGGAAACACCATATATTTT
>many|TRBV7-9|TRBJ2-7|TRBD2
CASSTYSGRGSYEQYF
TGTGCCAGCAGCACCTATAGCGGGAGAGGGTCCTACGAGCAGTACTTC
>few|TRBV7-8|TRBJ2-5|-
CASSAPGGAQYF
TGTGCCAGCAGCGCGCCAGGGGGGGCCCAGTACTTC
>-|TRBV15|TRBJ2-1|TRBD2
CATSRDGIAGVGEQFF
TGTGCCACCAGCAGAGATGGAATAGCGGGAGTTGGTGAGCAGTTCTTC
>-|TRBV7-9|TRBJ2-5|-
CASSPAPRGRVGAQYF
TGTGCCAGCAGCCCCGCCCCGAGGGGCAGGGTGGGGGCCCAGTACTTC
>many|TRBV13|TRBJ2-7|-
CASSSRSEQYF
TGTGCCAGCAGCTCCCGCAGCGAGCAGTACTTC
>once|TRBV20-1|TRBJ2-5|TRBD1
CSAIGTGGGALQETQYF
TGCAGTGCTATAGGCACAGGGGGTGGAGCTTTACAAGAGACCCAGTACTTC
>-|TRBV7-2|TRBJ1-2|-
CASSRDGAGSANYGYTF
TGTGCCAGCAGCCGAGACGGCGCCGGATCAGCTAACTATGGCTACACCTTC
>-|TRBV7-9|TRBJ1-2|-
CASSLAGEYSGNTF
TGTGCCAGCAGCTTAGCTGGGGAGTACTCTGGAAACACCTTC
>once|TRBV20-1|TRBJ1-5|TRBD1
CSARDPTGGNQPQHF
TGCAGTGCTAGAGATCCCACAGGGGGAAATCAGCCCCAGCATTTT
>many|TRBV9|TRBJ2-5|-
CASSVASTEETQYF
TGTGCCAGCAGCGTAGCCTCAACAGAAGAGACCCAGTACTTC
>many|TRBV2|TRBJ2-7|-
CASTDSSYEQYF
TGTGCCAGCACGGACAGCTCCTACGAGCAGTACTTC
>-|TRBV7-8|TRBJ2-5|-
CASSPSLGAGETQYF
TGTGCCAGCAGCCCCAGCCTGGGGGCGGGAGAGACCCAGTACTTC
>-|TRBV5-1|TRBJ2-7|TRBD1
CASSKGTVEEQYF
TGCGCCAGCAGCAAGGGGACAGTCGAAGAGCAGTACTTC
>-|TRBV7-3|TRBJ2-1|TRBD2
CASSLMAGGPRNEQFF
TGTGCCAGCAGCTTAATGGCGGGAGGGCCTCGCAATGAGCAGTTCTTC
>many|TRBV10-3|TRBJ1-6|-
CAISVSLGGSPLHF
TGTGCCATCAGTGTGTCACTTGGGGGTTCACCCCTCCACTTT
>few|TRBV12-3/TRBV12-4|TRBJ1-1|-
CASSSTTAGGGGTEAFF
TGTGCCAGCTCATCAACAACCGCCGGGGGGGGTGGCACTGAAGCTTTCTTT
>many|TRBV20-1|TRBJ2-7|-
CSAMGPGNYYEQYF
TGCAGTGCTATGGGGCCGGGAAACTACTACGAGCAGTACTTC
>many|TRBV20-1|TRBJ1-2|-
CSARGGEGYGYTF
TGCAGTGCTAGGGGGGGAGAGGGTTATGGCTACACCTTC
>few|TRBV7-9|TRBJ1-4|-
CASSPGTGGTNEKLFF
TGTGCCAGCAGTCCCGGGACCGGGGGAACTAATGAAAAACTGTTTTTT